Shown below are 11 T cell receptor beta chains from a single sample sequenced in a study of human T cells and chemical hapten exposure. TCRdb recomputed calls from the RACE reads with MiXCR, one row per CDR3 protein. Among 180,000 or so distinct CDR3 sequences listed, about 14% were seen once. Time point reported: patch test 1, 2 weeks after DPC sensitization. Described treatment: therapeutic diphenylcyclopropenone sensitization with weekly scalp DPC. Sequencing was performed on whole blood, taken in connection with sensitization to the hapten diphenylcyclopropenone (DPC). These receptors were obtained from a woman aged 25 to 45 with alopecia areata. Some clones in this sample may be carry-over from other donors' samples.

The chain joins TRBV28 to TRBJ1-5; D gene ambiguous. The CDR3 extends over 16 amino acids. Trimming pared 1 base from V and 6 bases from J, leaving 16 bases between. Germline-derived CDR1 and CDR2 are MDHEN and SYDVKM. The CDR3 protein is CASSLSTARLGQPQHF. CDR3 coding DNA: TGTGCCAGCAGTTTATCAACGGCTCGGTTGGGTCAGCCCCAGCATTTT.

This chain connects TRBV7-3 to TRBJ2-2; no definite D call. Germline V gene sequence: CDR1 SGHTA, CDR2 FQGTGA. The CDR3 loop spans 14 amino acids. V dropped 5 bases and J dropped 2 bases, with 9 bases sitting between them. The CDR3 DNA follows: TGTGCCAGCAGCCCCGACCTAAACACCGGGGAGCTGTTTTTT. It codes for CASSPDLNTGELFF.

This chain joins TRBV2 and TRBJ2-1, with unresolved D. The CDR3 spans 15 residues. Trimming shortened V by 6 bases and J by 0 bases, and 12 bases separated the two germline ends. Germline assignment: CDR1 SNHLY and CDR2 FYNNEI. The CDR3 region has the DNA TGTGCCAGCAGCCCCGGGCCTAGCTCCTACAATGAGCAGTTCTTC. Its protein is CASSPGPSSYNEQFF.

The CDR3, as DNA: TGCAGTATAAGGACGGATTTGAATTCACCCCTCCACTTT. Its protein product is CSIRTDLNSPLHF. The chain links TRBV20-1 to TRBJ1-6; D remains ambiguous. Germline V gene lookup returns CDR1 DFQATT and CDR2 SNEGSKA (reference sequence). Trimming removed 8 bases from V and 7 bases from J, with 15 bases in between. The CDR3 length is 13 residues.

The CDR3 DNA reads TGTGCCAGCAGTGAAGGGCAGGTCGGCTACAATGAGCAGTTCTTC. Protein product: CASSEGQVGYNEQFF. The rearrangement uses TRBV6-1 and TRBJ2-1; D is unresolved. The V gene lost 1 base and the J gene lost 3 bases, with 10 bases spanning the gap. CDR1 is MNHNS, CDR2 SASEGT, per germline. The CDR3 totals 15 residues.

This chain links TRBV27 with TRBJ1-1, with D possibly TRBD1 on 6 matching bases. The length of the CDR3 is 14 residues. V lost 2 bases to trimming and J lost 2 bases, with 9 bases between them. CDR1 and CDR2 (germline): MNHEY, SMNVEV (reference sequence). CDR3 loop: CASSLKGGNTEAFF. CDR3 nucleotide sequence: TGTGCCAGCAGTTTAAAGGGGGGCAACACTGAAGCTTTCTTT.

The CDR3 nucleotides are TGTGCCAGCAGCCAATCTCAACCAGGGGGGACCCAGTACTTC. Translated, it gives CASSQSQPGGTQYF. The chain couples TRBV4-2 to TRBJ2-5, with 7 nucleotides matching TRBD1. V lost 2 bases, J lost 7 bases, and 7 bases stayed unmatched. This CDR3 region has 14 residues. The germline gives CDR1 LGHNA, CDR2 YNFKEQ.

This clonotype was counted many times. The rearrangement links TRBV7-2 to TRBJ1-4, with D possibly being TRBD1 (6 bases). The V gene lost 5 bases and the J gene lost 8 bases, with 18 bases spanning the gap. The CDR3 contains 15 residues. CDR1 SGHTA and CDR2 FQGNSA come from the germline V gene. As DNA, the CDR3 is TGTGCCAGCAGCCAGGTTTGGGCAGGGGAAGAAAAACTGTTTTTT. Protein product: CASSQVWAGEEKLFF.

This clonotype was seen a few times. The genes are TRBV20-1 and TRBJ1-4, with unresolved D. Trimming left V 1 base short and J 0 bases short, with 6 bases between. This CDR3 has 14 residues. Per germline, CDR1 DFQATT and CDR2 SNEGSKA (reference sequence). CDR3 sequence: CSARGGATNEKLFF. Written as DNA, the CDR3 is TGCAGTGCTAGAGGAGGTGCAACTAATGAAAAACTGTTTTTT.

V gene TRBV27 combines with J gene TRBJ1-5, with D perhaps TRBD1 (5 bases). V dropped 10 bases and J dropped 7 bases, with 17 bases sitting between them. Per germline, CDR1 MNHEY and CDR2 SMNVEV (reference sequence). The CDR3 loop spans 13 amino acids. The CDR3 DNA sequence: TGTGCCAACAGCCCGACAGAAATCCAGCCCCAGCATTTT. Residues: CANSPTEIQPQHF.

This clonotype occurred many times. The chain couples TRBV29-1 to TRBJ1-1; a weak D match, TRBD1 (6 bases). The CDR3 contains 13 residues. Germline CDR1 is SQVTM and CDR2 is ANQGSEA. The germline V and J ends were trimmed by 6 bases and 5 bases, with 16 bases remaining between them. CDR3 region: CSVEGGGGTEAFF. Written as DNA, the CDR3 is TGCAGCGTCGAGGGCGGGGGCGGAACTGAAGCTTTCTTT.